Detailed here is one TCR beta chain. Its recognized antigen is unknown. The input lacks base qualities; no much larger clone sits a single base away. This sample was taken from a study of beta chain features in type 1 diabetes listed by TCRdb under 2018. Regarding the research as a whole: Mean age, gender distribution, total cell number and subset yield did not differ between patients and healthy donors. Regulatory and stem cell-like memory subsets were obtained from only 8 patients and roughly eight healthy donors, while naive and central memory subsets were obtained from all 30 or so donors. The study compared the TCRB repertoires of sorted circulating CD4+ T cell subsets in recently diagnosed type 1 diabetes patients with those in matched healthy donors. A total of over 95,000,000 sorted cells were examined across all samples, and RNA yield correlated strongly with the number of cells per subset.

The CDR3 spans 17 residues, from the cysteine through the phenylalanine. Of all the DNA, just the CDR3 is kept, 51 bases in frame from base 1. The CDR1 and CDR2 encoded by the germline V gene are SGHVS and FNYEAQ. Between the V and J ends, shortened by 2 bases and 0 bases respectively, the junction contains 15 bases. General study outcomes and caveats: Type 1 diabetes patients showed a moderate but significant shortening of TCRB CDR3 length in all four CD4+ subsets. Because cDNA rather than genomic DNA was sequenced, highly expressing activated cells could have been over-represented, although no difference in activation and CD3 levels was found between groups. Because the HLA sub-analyses included only small numbers of individuals, any influence of HLA type on TCRB rearrangement was left unresolved. The naive, central memory and regulatory TCRB repertoires appeared to resemble one another more closely among patients than among healthy donors. PCR may preferentially amplify shorter templates, but because patient and control samples were amplified and corrected together, any resulting skew would affect both groups equally. Fewer insertions and more nucleotide deletions at VDJ recombination sites were observed in patients with type 1 diabetes, implying thymic rearrangement abnormalities.

A single peripheral blood draw of around 100 mL on average was collected from each donor into heparinised tubes. Using a panel that included CD45RO, CCR7, CD25, CD127, CD95 and CD27, naive, central memory, regulatory and stem cell-like memory CD4+ T cells were sorted on a BD FACSAria II. Every sorted population had a purity above 95%. PBMCs were isolated immediately by Lymphoprep density gradient centrifugation and stained directly without culture. Samples were stained and sorted in pairs, with one healthy donor and one patient per experiment, so that batch effects were minimized. The entire isolated RNA was reverse transcribed using the High Capacity cDNA Reverse Transcription Kit, and thus expressed TCRB transcripts were sequenced. Naive, central memory and regulatory T cell samples underwent deep immunoSEQ sequencing, averaging roughly 3.3 million total reads per sample. Sorted cells were lysed in RLT buffer and RNA was extracted with DNase-treated RNeasy Micro or Mini kits, depending on cell number. To prevent cross-contamination, every cell subset was processed on its own, while patient and healthy donor samples were processed together. The immunoSEQ multiplex PCR was used to amplify TCRB sequences from cDNA, generating 87-bp fragments that spanned the CDR3 region. Sequencing of the amplicons was done on the Illumina HiSeq platform. The original methods were these. PCR bias was computationally corrected using synthetic template baselines, reads within Hamming distance 2 were collapsed, and singletons that could not be merged were discarded. By aligning reads against IMGT, V, D and J genes, CDR3 length, and insertions or deletions at six rearrangement sites were assigned. Clonotype counts were normalized to sorted cell number within each subset before computing true diversity and Gini coefficients with the tcR R package. The overlap coefficient, calculated on TCRB nucleotide sequences, was used to quantify repertoire sharing. Out-of-frame TCRB sequences from naive cells were analyzed to stand in for the pre-selection repertoire. TCRdb limited this immuneACCESS table to in-frame rearrangements with V and J called. A share of clones is missing; checked studies link under half to unresolved V genes, and the rest is unexplained. Clone size and V and J calls were adopted from that table, with D and trimming inferred from the DNA. Here the sample has 620,000 or so clones; roughly a sixth occur a single time. Jointly, the top ten make up about 0.097% of the sample.

The clonotype originates from a man younger than 35 in good health. Here the chain combines TRBV7-6 and TRBJ2-3; matching of 6 bases hints at TRBD2 as the D gene. Sequencing was performed on naive CD4+ T cells from blood. The cell subset or site label corresponds to: true naive CD4+ T cells. CDR3 reads: CASSLLGGDISTDTQYF. In nucleotide form, the sequence is TGTGCCAGCAGCTTATTGGGCGGGGATATCAGCACAGATACGCAGTATTTT.